The rows below give T cell receptor beta chains drawn from one sample of a study of identical twins. A single record per CDR3 protein comes from TCRdb applying MiXCR to the 5' RACE reads. The sample holds roughly 350,000 distinct CDR3 sequences, approximately 8.7% seen once. The sequencing input was naive T cells sorted from blood. The origin of the receptors is a woman in her fifties or sixties in good health. CDR3s include the opening cysteine and the closing phenylalanine or tryptophan. The order of the fields is clone size, D gene, V gene, J gene, CDR3 DNA, CDR3 protein. D genes are given only for firm matches. Clone size appears in some rows only: once, few, many, or a class for an expanded clone.

.	.	TRBV6-5	TRBJ2-2	TGTGCCAGCAGTAGGGCCAGCCCCGGGGCCGGGGAGCTGTTTTTT	CASSRASPGAGELFF
few	TRBD2	TRBV6-5	TRBJ2-1	TGTGCCAGCAGTTACTTCGCGGGAGAGGACAATGAGCAGTTCTTC	CASSYFAGEDNEQFF
.	TRBD1	TRBV6-6	TRBJ1-1	TGTGCCAGCAGTTACCTTATGGACAGGAAGGAGACTGAAGCTTTCTTT	CASSYLMDRKETEAFF
few	TRBD2	TRBV20-1	TRBJ2-4	TGCAGTGCTAGAGCCGGGATAGCGGGGCGGGCGGATATTCAGTACTTC	CSARAGIAGRADIQYF
.	TRBD1	TRBV11-1	TRBJ2-7	TGTGCCAGCGGTCCCGGGACAGTCTCCTACGAGCAGTACTTC	CASGPGTVSYEQYF
.	.	TRBV28	TRBJ2-7	TGTGCCAGCAGTTTAATATCAGGTTACTACGAGCAGTACTTC	CASSLISGYYEQYF
.	TRBD2	TRBV12-5	TRBJ2-7	TGTGCTAGTGGGTTTAGCGGGAGAATTTACGAGCAGTACTTC	CASGFSGRIYEQYF
.	TRBD1	TRBV20-1	TRBJ2-7	TGCAGTGCTACTTCAGGGGGCGACGAGCAGTACTTC	CSATSGGDEQYF
many	.	TRBV4-2	TRBJ2-3	TGTGCCAGCAGCCCCACCGCAGGGGACAACACAGATACGCAGTATTTT	CASSPTAGDNTDTQYF
.	TRBD1	TRBV12-3/TRBV12-4	TRBJ1-1	TGTGCCAGCAGGCTACAGGGGCTGGCTTTCTTT	CASRLQGLAFF
.	TRBD1	TRBV29-1	TRBJ2-7	TGCAGCGTTGAAGACGACCCGAGGACAGGGGGCATCTACGAGCAGTACTTC	CSVEDDPRTGGIYEQYF
many	.	TRBV5-1	TRBJ2-1	TGCGCCAGCAGCCCATTAAAACAACTAGATTTGAATGAGCAGTTCTTC	CASSPLKQLDLNEQFF
many	.	TRBV27	TRBJ2-3	TGTGCCAGCAGTTCCGGCCCGATACCAACAGATACGCAGTATTTT	CASSSGPIPTDTQYF
.	.	TRBV20-1	TRBJ2-7	TGCAGTGCTAGAGTTGTGTCGAAGGCCGGAATGGGCGAGCAGTACTTC	CSARVVSKAGMGEQYF
few	.	TRBV20-1	TRBJ1-1	TGCAGTGCTAGTCAGGGGACGAACACTGAAGCTTTCTTT	CSASQGTNTEAFF
few	.	TRBV10-3	TRBJ2-3	TGTGCCATCAGTGAGTCTCGGTCCACAGATACGCAGTATTTT	CAISESRSTDTQYF
many	.	TRBV7-2	TRBJ2-2	TGTGCCAGCAGCCCGGGGTTAACGAACACCGGGGAGCTGTTTTTT	CASSPGLTNTGELFF
.	.	TRBV7-8	TRBJ1-5	TGTGCCAGCACCCACTCAGGGAACGGGGATCAGCCCCAGCATTTT	CASTHSGNGDQPQHF
many	TRBD2	TRBV20-1	TRBJ2-1	TGCAGTGCTAGAGACCTACTAGCGGGAGAAACCAATGAGCAGTTCTTC	CSARDLLAGETNEQFF
few	.	TRBV2	TRBJ1-1	TGTGCCAGCAGTGGGCCAGTGAGGGGGAACACTGAAGCTTTCTTT	CASSGPVRGNTEAFF
few	TRBD1	TRBV6-5	TRBJ1-5	TGTGCCAGCAGTAACAGGGGGACTCAGCCCCAGCATTTT	CASSNRGTQPQHF
.	.	TRBV29-1	TRBJ2-1	TGCAGCGTTGAAGGGGGAGGAGCGGGCTCCTACAATGAGCAGTTCTTC	CSVEGGGAGSYNEQFF
few	TRBD2	TRBV7-8	TRBJ2-1	TGTGCCAGCGAGGAGCGGGAGAGCGGTGAGCAGTTCTTC	CASEERESGEQFF
.	.	TRBV2	TRBJ2-4	TGTGCCAGCGGGCAGGAAAGCTCATTAGCCAAAAACATTCAGTACTTC	CASGQESSLAKNIQYF
few	.	TRBV6-1	TRBJ2-2	TGTGCCGGACTTTTAGGGCCGGGCGGGGAGCTGTTTTTT	CAGLLGPGGELFF
.	TRBD1	TRBV18	TRBJ2-1	TGTGCCAGCTCACCCCGGCAGGACAGGGGCAATGAGCAGTTCTTC	CASSPRQDRGNEQFF
few	.	TRBV7-2	TRBJ2-7	TGTGCCAGCAGCTTAGGGCGGGTCGCCTACGAGCAGTACTTC	CASSLGRVAYEQYF
many	.	TRBV27	TRBJ1-1	TGTGCCAGCAGTTTACGGGGGTACACTGAAGCTTTCTTT	CASSLRGYTEAFF
.	.	TRBV7-9	TRBJ1-1	TGTGCCAGCAGCTTCCAGTCGGGCACTGAAGCTTTCTTT	CASSFQSGTEAFF
.	TRBD1	TRBV15	TRBJ2-7	TGTGCCACCAGCAGAGGCGGGACAGGGACCTACGAGCAGTACTTC	CATSRGGTGTYEQYF
few	.	TRBV7-9	TRBJ1-2	TGTGCCAGCAGCTTCGCCGGGACTGACTATGGCTACACCTTC	CASSFAGTDYGYTF
few	.	TRBV12-3/TRBV12-4	TRBJ2-7	TGTGCCAGCAGTTTGAAAAGGCCTGGCAGTAGCTCCTACGAGCAGTACTTC	CASSLKRPGSSSYEQYF
.	.	TRBV5-6	TRBJ1-1	TGTGCCAGCAGCCAAGGGCTTCCTGAAGCTTTCTTT	CASSQGLPEAFF
many	.	TRBV11-3	TRBJ2-1	TGTGCCAGCAGCTTAGGAGGGAGTGTCAATGAGCAGTTCTTC	CASSLGGSVNEQFF
many	TRBD2	TRBV12-3/TRBV12-4	TRBJ2-1	TGTGCCAGCAGTTTCCTAGCGGGAGTGGATGAGCAGTTCTTC	CASSFLAGVDEQFF
.	.	TRBV24-1	TRBJ2-1	TGTGCCACCAGTGATTTAGGGACGCCCCGGACCAATGAGCAGTTCTTC	CATSDLGTPRTNEQFF
few	.	TRBV20-1	TRBJ2-3	TGCAGTGCTAGAGATCTGGCGGGGGATACGCAGTATTTT	CSARDLAGDTQYF
.	.	TRBV28	TRBJ2-3	TGTGCCAGCAGTTTTCAGGGGATCCCTGGCACAGATACGCAGTATTTT	CASSFQGIPGTDTQYF
.	TRBD1	TRBV12-3/TRBV12-4	TRBJ2-2	TGTGCCAGCAGCAGGGACAGCTCGAACACCGGGGAGCTGTTTTTT	CASSRDSSNTGELFF
.	.	TRBV2	TRBJ1-4	TGTGCCAGCAGCTCAGGTGCAACTAATGAAAAACTGTTTTTT	CASSSGATNEKLFF
many	.	TRBV29-1	TRBJ2-3	TGCAGCGTTGCATACACGTCTCGCACAGATACGCAGTATTTT	CSVAYTSRTDTQYF
few	.	TRBV21-1	TRBJ1-5	TGTGCCAGCAGCGACCGACAGGGCGGGCAAGGCAATCAGCCCCAGCATTTT	CASSDRQGGQGNQPQHF
many	TRBD1	TRBV4-1	TRBJ2-1	TGCGCCAGCAGCCTATTGACAGGGAGCTCCTACAATGAGCAGTTCTTC	CASSLLTGSSYNEQFF
few	.	TRBV6-1	TRBJ2-5	TGTGCCAGCAGTGAAGCGGTTAGAGGGACCCAGTACTTC	CASSEAVRGTQYF
.	TRBD2	TRBV5-4	TRBJ2-3	TGTGCCAGCAGCGCCGGGACTAGCCCAGATACGCAGTATTTT	CASSAGTSPDTQYF
.	TRBD2	TRBV7-9	TRBJ2-3	TGTGCCAGCAGAACCCTAGCGGCTAGCACAGATACGCAGTATTTT	CASRTLAASTDTQYF
.	.	TRBV5-1	TRBJ2-1	TGCGCCAGCGGCCCCAGGGGAGGGGGACTTTGGGATGAGCAGTTCTTC	CASGPRGGGLWDEQFF
few	TRBD2	TRBV10-3	TRBJ2-2	TGTGCCATCAGTGACTCCGGGACTAGCGGGACCGCGAACACCGGGGAGCTGTTTTTT	CAISDSGTSGTANTGELFF
.	TRBD2	TRBV19	TRBJ2-3	TGTGCCAGTAGTATAGGAGCGGGAGACCCAGATACGCAGTATTTT	CASSIGAGDPDTQYF
.	TRBD1	TRBV2	TRBJ2-1	TGTGCCAGCCTTACAACAGGGGGCTCCTACAATGAGCAGTTCTTC	CASLTTGGSYNEQFF
few	TRBD1	TRBV7-9	TRBJ1-1	TGTGCCAGCAGCGGAGGACAGGGGAACACTGAAGCTTTCTTT	CASSGGQGNTEAFF
many	.	TRBV21-1	TRBJ2-1	TGTGCCAGCAGCAACAACTCCCTCTCCTACAATGAGCAGTTCTTC	CASSNNSLSYNEQFF
.	.	TRBV28	TRBJ2-5	TGTGCCAGCAGCGGTCGCCGGCCCGAGACCCAGTACTTC	CASSGRRPETQYF
.	.	TRBV5-6	TRBJ1-5	TGTGCCAGCAGCTTGGGCGCTCAGCCCCAGCATTTT	CASSLGAQPQHF
few	.	TRBV7-3	TRBJ2-1	TGTGCCAGCAGTGGTGGCAGCAATGAGCAGTTCTTC	CASSGGSNEQFF
.	.	TRBV7-6	TRBJ1-2	TGTGCCAGCAGCTTACGTACGGACGGATACTATGGCTACACCTTC	CASSLRTDGYYGYTF